This is a list of T cell receptor beta chains from one sample in a study of cytomegalovirus exposure and HLA in healthy donors. This table comes from immunoSEQ multiplex PCR, and its TCRdb copy is limited to in-frame clones, with some not included. Of under 150,000 clones listed, 60% to 80% are singletons. The sequenced material came from PBMCs. These receptors came from a woman in her thirties in good health and CMV-seronegative. The CDR3 runs from the conserved cysteine through the conserved F or W. The order of the fields is J gene, V gene, CDR3 protein.

J: TRBJ1-2; V: TRBV19; CDR3: CASSRVPNYGYTF
J: TRBJ1-4; V: TRBV2; CDR3: CASSVQGEKLFF
J: TRBJ2-5; V: TRBV5-1; CDR3: CASSLEIRLAGPGTQYF
J: TRBJ1-1; V: TRBV27; CDR3: CASSFNRGGEAFF
J: TRBJ1-5; V: TRBV7-8; CDR3: CASSLAPGDSNQPQHF
J: TRBJ1-5; V: TRBV19; CDR3: CATGGEQPQHF
J: TRBJ2-6; V: TRBV11-3; CDR3: CASSFSGTGYSGANVLTF
J: TRBJ1-4; V: TRBV28; CDR3: CASSLTGGVGNEKLFF
J: TRBJ2-3; V: TRBV4-2; CDR3: CASSQGTGGPLDTQYF
J: TRBJ2-5; V: TRBV5-1; CDR3: CASSLYQETQYF
J: TRBJ2-5; V: TRBV5-1; CDR3: CASSHGDQETQYF
J: TRBJ1-2; V: TRBV9; CDR3: CASSGQGPPNYGYTF
J: TRBJ2-5; V: TRBV11-2; CDR3: CASSFIAEETQYF
J: TRBJ2-5; V: TRBV19; CDR3: CASSQGKHQVQTQYF
J: TRBJ2-3; V: TRBV5-6; CDR3: CASSFREGLAIAQYF
J: TRBJ1-1; V: TRBV6-5; CDR3: CASSYNRVNTEAFF
J: TRBJ1-5; V: TRBV6-4; CDR3: CASAGQGVSSSNQPQHF
J: TRBJ2-7; V: TRBV7-9; CDR3: CASSREGGALEQYF
J: TRBJ2-6; V: TRBV28; CDR3: CASSSQGAGANVLTF
J: TRBJ1-1; V: TRBV7-3; CDR3: CASSSQGKNTEAFF
J: TRBJ1-1; V: TRBV5-4; CDR3: CASSLSVKNTEAFF
J: TRBJ2-1; V: TRBV27; CDR3: CASSFSGPHSYNEQFF
J: TRBJ1-4; V: TRBV4-2; CDR3: CASSNRGSSNEKLFF
J: TRBJ2-7; V: TRBV5-1; CDR3: CASSLRTGKIYEQYF
J: TRBJ1-1; V: TRBV28; CDR3: CASSYRNTEAFF
J: TRBJ2-2; V: TRBV7-6; CDR3: CASSKMTGNTGELFF
J: TRBJ1-2; V: TRBV7-9; CDR3: CASSSLPGTADYGYTF
J: TRBJ2-7; V: TRBV5-8; CDR3: CASSSWGQGWALGAYEQYF
J: TRBJ2-7; V: TRBV5-5; CDR3: CASSLLNLVGYEQYF
J: TRBJ1-1; V: TRBV9; CDR3: CASSHEGGGGTEAFF
J: TRBJ1-3; V: TRBV13; CDR3: CASSSRSAQGASGNTIYF
J: TRBJ1-2; V: TRBV6-5; CDR3: CASSSPRDRGNYGYTF
J: TRBJ1-1; V: TRBV7-8; CDR3: CASSLAWGGDTEAFF
J: TRBJ1-2; V: TRBV6-4; CDR3: CASSPGTGGRGYTF
J: TRBJ2-5; V: TRBV6-5; CDR3: CASSNLAEHQETQYF
J: TRBJ1-3; V: TRBV5-5; CDR3: CASSSSQGQTLPSSGNTIYF
J: -; V: TRBV7-6; CDR3: CASSSSAGLAYEQYF
J: TRBJ2-3; V: TRBV10-3; CDR3: CAISEGRGQGDTQYF
J: TRBJ2-4; V: TRBV10-3; CDR3: CAISPGGLNIQYF
J: TRBJ1-1; V: TRBV5-8; CDR3: CASSGTGILSTEAFF
J: TRBJ1-4; V: TRBV7-9; CDR3: CSSSQRADRVEKLFF
J: TRBJ1-2; V: TRBV6-6; CDR3: CASTYGDREGGYTF
J: TRBJ2-2; V: TRBV5-5; CDR3: CASSSGGANTGELFF
J: TRBJ1-2; V: TRBV9; CDR3: CASSPLTGGGYTF
J: TRBJ1-2; V: TRBV7-2; CDR3: CASSPRGPRSSGRYGYTF
J: TRBJ1-2; V: TRBV28; CDR3: CASSWLQGAGYGYTF
J: TRBJ2-7; V: TRBV5-1; CDR3: CASSLTGSSYEQYF
J: TRBJ2-2; V: TRBV5-1; CDR3: CASSAWTGGFGGELFF
J: TRBJ1-4; V: TRBV6-5; CDR3: CASSYGDRGNEKLFF
J: TRBJ2-7; V: TRBV15; CDR3: CATSRESWGNTGEQYF